The source of this TCR beta chain is a study of control samples from healthy donors and cancer patients. This CDR3 has 16 amino acids. V dropped 6 bases and J dropped 0 bases, with 18 bases sitting between them. Germline V gene lookup returns CDR1 KGHSH and CDR2 LQKENI. Clones were read by immunoSEQ multiplex PCR, and TCRdb kept only the in-frame ones, dropping some. Among 75,000 to 100,000 clones listed, almost 90% were seen once. This chain connects TRBV18 to TRBJ2-7; possibly TRBD2 for D (6 bases). Sequenced sample: blood. The receptor's source is a man aged 25 to 40 in good health. CDR3 sequence reads: CASSQQAGRSSYEQYF. DNA of the CDR3: TGTGCCAGCTCCCAACAGGCGGGGAGAAGCTCCTACGAGCAGTACTTC.